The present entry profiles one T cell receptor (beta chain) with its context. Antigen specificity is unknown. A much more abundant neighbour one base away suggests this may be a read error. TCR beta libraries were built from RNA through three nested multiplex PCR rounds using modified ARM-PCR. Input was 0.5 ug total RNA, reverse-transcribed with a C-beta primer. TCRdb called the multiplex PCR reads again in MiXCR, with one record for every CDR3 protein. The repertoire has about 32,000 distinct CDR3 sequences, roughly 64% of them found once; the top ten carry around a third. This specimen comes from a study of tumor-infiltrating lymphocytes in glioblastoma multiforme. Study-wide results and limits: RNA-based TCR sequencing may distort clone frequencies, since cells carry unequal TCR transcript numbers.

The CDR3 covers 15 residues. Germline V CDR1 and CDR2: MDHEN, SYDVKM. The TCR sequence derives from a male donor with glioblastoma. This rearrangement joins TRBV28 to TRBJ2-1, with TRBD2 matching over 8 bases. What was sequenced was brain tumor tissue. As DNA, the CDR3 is TGTGTCAGCAGTTCAGCGGGAGCCTCCTACAATGAGCAGTTCTTC. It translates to CVSSSAGASYNEQFF.